Shown below are 30 T cell receptor beta chains from a single sample sequenced in a study of blood T cell repertoires in COVID-19. This table comes from immunoSEQ multiplex PCR, and its TCRdb copy is limited to in-frame clones, with some not included. The sample lists some 200,000 clones; 80% to 85% were seen once. Input material: PBMCs or T cells enriched from blood (not recorded which). The source of these receptors is a woman aged 45-65 years with acute COVID-19.

The chain has TRBV30 and TRBJ2-5; 12 bases agree with TRBD1. Germline CDR1 GTSNPN, CDR2 SVGIG (reference sequence). CDR3 length: 20 amino acids. With V trimmed by 2 bases and J by 2 bases, 18 bases remained unmatched. The CDR3 DNA is TGTGCCTGGAGTATAAAAAAATCCGGGACAGGGGGCTTTATACAAGAGACCCAGTACTTC. Encoded protein: CAWSIKKSGTGGFIQETQYF.

This chain links TRBV3-1 (or the pseudogene TRBV3-2) with TRBJ2-7, with 7 positions matching TRBD1. The CDR3 extends over 16 amino acids. V shed 0 bases and J 4 bases; nucleotides not matched to a gene: 9. Looked up from germline, CDR1 is LGHDT and CDR2 is YNNKEL (reference sequence). As DNA, the CDR3 is TGTGCCAGCAGCCAAGAGGCGGACAGGCCCCTTTACGAGCAGTACTTC. This gives the protein CASSQEADRPLYEQYF.

Concerning this clone itself: The junction shows a germline mismatch at one end, possibly a read error. The chain is built from TRBV6-2 or TRBV6-3 and TRBJ2-5, with TRBD2 matching 13 bases. This CDR3 contains 18 residues. The germline V gene has CDR1 MNHEY and CDR2 SVGEGT. CDR3 region: CASGYSTSGGPVQETQYF. The CDR3 DNA sequence: TGTGCCAGCGGTTACTCGACTAGCGGGGGGCCTGTTCAAGAGACCCAGTACTTC.

The CDR3 sequence: CAIRQQANTEAFF. The CDR3 bases are TGTGCCATCCGACAGCAAGCGAACACTGAAGCTTTCTTT. J is TRBJ1-1 and V is TRBV7-2; D might be TRBD1 (5 bases). The V gene's germline CDR1 is SGHTA and CDR2 FQGNSA. CDR3 length: 13 residues. V lost 10 bases, J lost 1 base, and 13 bases lay in between.

This sequence joins TRBV28 and TRBJ2-1; 13 bases are a match to TRBD2. Looked up from germline, CDR1 is MDHEN and CDR2 is SYDVKM. The junction had 2 bases not matched to a gene; V was cut back by 10 bases and J by 5 bases. There are 13 residues in the CDR3. CDR3 sequence: CAIGTSGDNEQFF. The DNA for the CDR3 is TGTGCCATCGGGACTAGCGGGGACAATGAGCAGTTCTTC.

This chain connects TRBV28 to TRBJ1-1; TRBD1 might be the D (5 bases). Per the germline V gene, CDR1 is MDHEN and CDR2 is SYDVKM. The CDR3 is 14 amino acids. V shed 2 bases and J shed 7 bases, with 14 bases lying between them. Here the CDR3 DNA reads TGTGCCAGCAGTTTAGTAGGTAACAGGTTTGAAGCTTTCTTT. It codes for CASSLVGNRFEAFF.

This clone appeared a single time. V usage is TRBV18 and J usage is TRBJ2-1, with 10 bases matching TRBD2. CDR3 length equals 16 residues. V lost 4 bases, J lost 6 bases, and 9 bases stayed unmatched. Germline V CDR1 and CDR2: KGHSH, LQKENI. The CDR3 bases are TGTGCCAGCTCACAAATCTTAGCGGGAGGCCGCAATGAGCAGTTCTTC. Its translation: CASSQILAGGRNEQFF.

This chain connects TRBV7-9 to TRBJ1-2; the D is unclear. CDR1 SEHNR and CDR2 FQNEAQ come from the germline V gene (reference sequence). This CDR3 is 15 amino acids long. Deletions cut 2 bases from V and 2 bases from J, with 12 bases between. Written as DNA, the CDR3 is TGTGCCAGCAGCTTATTAGGAGTAAGAAACTATGGCTACACCTTC. Protein: CASSLLGVRNYGYTF.

V gene TRBV11-3 combines with J gene TRBJ1-1; TRBD1 matches at 9 bases. Per germline, CDR1 SGHNT and CDR2 YENEEA. V lost 5 bases, J lost 2 bases, and 6 bases stayed unmatched. The CDR3 is made up of 15 amino acids. CDR3 amino acids: CASSPGQGRNTEAFF. Here the CDR3 DNA reads TGTGCCAGCAGCCCGGGACAGGGCCGTAACACTGAAGCTTTCTTT.

The table lists this clone with a few counts. This chain links TRBV20-1 with TRBJ2-3, with 9 bases matching TRBD2. CDR3 size: 14 residues. CDR1 and CDR2 from the germline V gene are DFQATT and SNEGSKA (reference sequence). V lost 3 bases, J lost 5 bases, and 6 bases stayed unmatched. CDR3 protein: CSASRGGAQDTQYF. The CDR3 nucleotides read TGCAGTGCTAGTCGCGGGGGGGCACAAGATACGCAGTATTTT.

V gene TRBV28 combines with J gene TRBJ1-1; maybe TRBD1 (6 bases). Trimming shortened V by 2 bases and J by 1 base, and 8 bases separated the two germline ends. The CDR3 is made up of 14 amino acids. The germline gives CDR1 MDHEN, CDR2 SYDVKM. DNA of the CDR3: TGTGCCAGCAGTTTACGGGACACGAACACTGAAGCTTTCTTT. Translation gives CASSLRDTNTEAFF.

The V call is TRBV28, the J call TRBJ1-1; 10 positions agree with TRBD1. Per the germline V gene, CDR1 is MDHEN and CDR2 is SYDVKM. V shed 5 bases and J 5 bases; nucleotides not matched to a gene: 14. CDR3 length equals 17 residues. The CDR3 loop is CASSRSGTGVMWTEAFF. The CDR3 bases are TGTGCCAGCAGTCGCTCCGGGACAGGGGTTATGTGGACTGAAGCTTTCTTT. Complete variable domain (other parts from reference TRBV28 and TRBJ1-1): DVKVTQSSRYLVKRTGEKVFLECVQDMDHENMFWYRQDPGLGLRLIYFSYDVKMKEKGDIPEGYSVSREKKERFSLILESASTNQTSMYLCASSRSGTGVMWTEAFFGQGTRLTVV.

V gene TRBV11-2 combines with J gene TRBJ2-1; no clear D gene. This CDR3 contains 17 residues. Germline CDR1 SGHAT, CDR2 FQNNGV. Trimming cost V 4 bases and J 1 base, with 17 bases left between them. The CDR3 nucleotides read TGTGCCAGCAGCTCCCGAGGCCTCACCCTTTCCTACAATGAGCAGTTCTTC. Amino acid sequence: CASSSRGLTLSYNEQFF.

The V gene is TRBV5-6, the J gene TRBJ2-3, with 8 bases fitting TRBD2. The CDR3 extends over 13 amino acids. After removal of 6 bases from V and 11 bases from J, the junction contained 11 bases not matched to a gene. Germline CDR1 reads SGHDT; CDR2 reads YYEEEE. The DNA for the CDR3 is TGTGCCAGCAAACTAGCGGCGGTAGGGGGGCAGTATTTT. Protein sequence: CASKLAAVGGQYF. Complete variable domain (other parts from reference TRBV5-6 and TRBJ2-3): DAGVTQSPTHLIKTRGQQVTLRCSPKSGHDTVSWYQQALGQGPQFIFQYYEEEERQRGNFPDRFSGHQFPNYSSELNVNALLLGDSALYLCASKLAAVGGQYFGPGTRLTVL.

This clone was picked up one time. The gene calls are TRBV28 and TRBJ2-7; 11 nucleotides agree with TRBD2. CDR3 size: 17 residues. J was trimmed by 4 bases and V by 6 bases; bases with no gene match: 14. Per germline, CDR1 MDHEN and CDR2 SYDVKM. Here the CDR3 DNA reads TGTGCCAGCAGCTCGCCCGCTTCTAGCGGGGGGAAATACGAGCAGTACTTC. Translation: CASSSPASSGGKYEQYF. The complete variable domain, with remaining parts taken from reference TRBV28 and TRBJ2-7, reads DVKVTQSSRYLVKRTGEKVFLECVQDMDHENMFWYRQDPGLGLRLIYFSYDVKMKEKGDIPEGYSVSREKKERFSLILESASTNQTSMYLCASSSPASSGGKYEQYFGPGTRLTVT.

This clone was recorded once. This rearrangement joins TRBV6-2 or TRBV6-3 to TRBJ2-1; the match to TRBD1 covers 9 bases. The ends lost 6 bases at V and 6 bases at J; junction bases unmatched: 12. Germline lookup yields CDR1 MNHEY and CDR2 SVGEGT. CDR3 size: 16 residues. For the CDR3, the DNA is TGTGCCAGCAGCTTTGACCCCCGACAGGGGGGCAATGAGCAGTTCTTC. Residues: CASSFDPRQGGNEQFF.

This clone was detected once. The V call is TRBV6-2 or TRBV6-3, the J call TRBJ2-6; weak D call: TRBD2 (5 bases). The germline V gene encodes CDR1 MNHEY and CDR2 SVGEGT. V shed 2 bases and J shed 5 bases, with 19 bases lying between them. The CDR3 extends over 18 amino acids. CDR3 residues: CASSYNRTGPTWANVLTF. The CDR3, as DNA: TGTGCCAGCAGTTACAACCGGACTGGCCCCACCTGGGCCAACGTCCTGACTTTC.

V gene TRBV7-2 combines with J gene TRBJ2-3; 10 nucleotides agree with TRBD2. CDR3 length: 21 residues. J gave up 2 bases and V 0 bases, and 17 bases lay outside the gene matches. Per the germline V gene, CDR1 is SGHTA and CDR2 is FQGNSA. The CDR3 spells CASSLAARSGRARVITDTQYF. The CDR3 DNA reads TGTGCCAGCAGCTTAGCGGCCAGGAGCGGGAGGGCCAGGGTTATCACAGATACGCAGTATTTT.

V is TRBV27 and J is TRBJ2-3; TRBD1 matches at 7 bases. V trimming: 2 bases; J trimming: 6 bases; junction bases outside the gene matches: 5. This CDR3 spans 14 amino acids. Germline V gives CDR1 MNHEY, CDR2 SMNVEV (reference sequence). CDR3 DNA: TGTGCCAGCAGTTTAGACAGGGTTCAGGATACGCAGTATTTT. Translation gives CASSLDRVQDTQYF.

The genes are TRBV7-2 and TRBJ2-5, with 10 bases aligning to TRBD2. Unmatched junction bases numbered 10, after V lost 2 bases and J lost 1 base. The CDR3 is made up of 18 amino acids. The V gene's germline CDR1 is SGHTA and CDR2 FQGNSA. Here the CDR3 DNA reads TGTGCCAGCAGCTTATTTCTAGCGGGGGTGGGGCGCCAAGAGACCCAGTACTTC. It yields the protein CASSLFLAGVGRQETQYF.

The rearrangement links TRBV5-4 to TRBJ2-2; a possible D gene is TRBD1 (7 bases). V lost 4 bases, J lost 2 bases, and 12 bases lay in between. CDR1 is SGHNT and CDR2 is YYREEE in the germline V gene (reference sequence). The length of the CDR3 is 15 residues. CDR3 sequence reads: CASSPGGPNTGELFF. The CDR3 coding sequence is TGTGCCAGCAGCCCAGGGGGGCCCAACACCGGGGAGCTGTTTTTT.

The chain has TRBV5-1 and TRBJ1-6; D is undetermined. Germline lookup yields CDR1 SGHRS and CDR2 YFSETQ. The CDR3 consists of 14 residues. V lost 0 bases, J lost 10 bases, and 11 bases lay in between. CDR3 sequence reads: CASSLAGLPSPLHF. For the CDR3, the DNA is TGCGCCAGCAGCTTGGCTGGACTCCCATCACCCCTCCACTTT.

This clone was observed a handful of times. The chain is built from TRBV12-3 or TRBV12-4 and TRBJ1-2; the D gene is possibly TRBD1 (5 bases). V lost 6 bases, J lost 7 bases, and 15 bases lay in between. This CDR3 contains 13 residues. The CDR3, as DNA: TGTGCCAGCAGATCCCGCCAGGGCTCTGGCTACACCTTC. It translates to CASRSRQGSGYTF.

This chain links TRBV3-1 (or the pseudogene TRBV3-2) with TRBJ2-5, with 8 bases lining up with TRBD1. J lost 4 bases, V lost 4 bases, and 8 bases had no gene match. Germline V CDR1 and CDR2: LGHDT, YNNKEL (reference sequence). This CDR3 has 15 residues. The CDR3 bases are TGTGCCAGCAGCCCAACTGACAGGGGACGAGAGACCCAGTACTTC. Residues: CASSPTDRGRETQYF.

The chain joins TRBV6-2 or TRBV6-3 to TRBJ2-1, with 7 bases aligning to TRBD2. The CDR3 extends over 13 amino acids. Germline V CDR1 and CDR2: MNHEY, SVGEGT. V dropped 1 base and J dropped 7; count of bases not matched to a gene: 1. The CDR3 is CASSYWRGNEQFF. DNA for the CDR3: TGTGCCAGCAGTTACTGGCGGGGGAATGAGCAGTTCTTC.

CDR3 sequence reads: CASAGTGYNEQFF. The DNA for the CDR3 is TGTGCCAGCGCAGGAACTGGCTACAATGAGCAGTTCTTC. The V call is TRBV6-5, the J call TRBJ2-1; no clear D gene. CDR1 and CDR2 (germline): MNHEY, SVGAGI. V was shortened by 8 bases and J by 3 bases, with 11 bases between the two germline ends. The CDR3 is 13 amino acids.

This chain joins TRBV11-2 and TRBJ2-7; a weak D match, TRBD2 (5 bases). CDR1 SGHAT and CDR2 FQNNGV come from the germline V gene. This CDR3 spans 14 amino acids. Trimming took off 8 bases at V and 0 bases at J, with 14 bases between the two ends. CDR3 sequence: CASGMGSSSYEQYF. The DNA of the CDR3 is TGTGCCAGCGGCATGGGGAGTTCCTCCTACGAGCAGTACTTC.

V usage is TRBV7-2 and J usage is TRBJ1-4, with TRBD1 identical over 7 bases. With 4 bases clipped from V and 7 bases from J, the junction kept 9 bases outside the gene matches. Germline assignment: CDR1 SGHTA and CDR2 FQGNSA. This CDR3 has 15 amino acids. The CDR3 reads CASSSRQGMSEKLFF. CDR3 sequence (DNA): TGTGCCAGCAGCTCCCGACAGGGAATGAGTGAAAAACTGTTTTTT.

This clone was observed once. The chain carries TRBV6-2 or TRBV6-3 and TRBJ1-2; a possible D gene is TRBD1 (5 bases). The V end lost 3 bases, the J end lost 8 bases, and 28 bases lay between the germline ends. CDR3 size: 18 residues. Germline V lookup: CDR1 MNHEY, CDR2 SVGEGT. The CDR3, as DNA: TGTGCCAGCAGTTATCAGGCGGCCGGGGGTAGAGATGGGCGCGGCTACACCTTC. It yields the protein CASSYQAAGGRDGRGYTF.

The chain couples TRBV9 to TRBJ1-1, with D hard to call. This CDR3 region has 14 residues. Trimming left V 0 bases short and J 4 bases short, with 10 bases between. Germline CDR1 reads SGDLS; CDR2 reads YYNGEE. CDR3 residues: CASSVGVRGTEAFF. The CDR3 DNA follows: TGTGCCAGCAGCGTAGGGGTACGGGGCACTGAAGCTTTCTTT. Variable domain in full (rest from reference TRBV9 and TRBJ1-1): DSGVTQTPKHLITATGQRVTLRCSPRSGDLSVYWYQQSLDQGLQFLIQYYNGEERAKGNILERFSAQQFPDLHSELNLSSLELGDSALYFCASSVGVRGTEAFFGQGTRLTVV.